This T cell receptor (beta chain) was profiled in a study of breast tumors, draining lymph nodes, adjacent tissues. Study outcomes and limitations: Data only fit, rather than demonstrated, lymph node origin of most tumor T cells.

MiXCR was run by TCRdb on the multiplex PCR reads, yielding one entry per CDR3 protein. The table includes fewer than 140,000 distinct CDR3 sequences, 30% detected once. The sample holds many counts of this clonotype. What it binds is unknown. Trimming removed 6 bases at V and 2 bases at J, with 10 bases between. There are 13 residues in the CDR3. Germline V gives CDR1 MNHEY, CDR2 SVGAGI. Breast cancer patients provided tissue from their axillary draining lymph nodes. The chain carries TRBV6-5 and TRBJ1-2; perhaps TRBD1 as D (6 bases). The sample was axillary lymph node tissue. This receptor was taken from a female donor with breast cancer. Some clones in this sample may be carry-over from other donors' samples. The CDR3 spells CASRFGQNYGYTF. The CDR3 DNA reads TGTGCCAGCAGATTTGGACAGAACTATGGCTACACCTTC.